These 6 T cell receptor beta chains came from one sample sequenced in a study of cytomegalovirus exposure and HLA in healthy donors. PCR was performed using 60 Vbeta and 13 Jbeta primers. TCRdb's table, derived via immunoSEQ multiplex PCR, lists solely in-frame clones and lacks some. Of 45,000 to 65,000 clones listed, 82% are singletons. The material sequenced was PBMCs. These receptors all come from a woman aged 18-30 years in good health and CMV-seronegative.

The chain employs TRBV11-2 and TRBJ1-2; the match to TRBD1 covers 9 bases. The CDR3 consists of 13 residues. Losses at the gene ends were 6 bases for V and 7 bases for J; bases not matched to a gene: 6. Germline CDR1 SGHAT, CDR2 FQNNGV. DNA of the CDR3: TGTGCCAGCAGACTAACAGGGGGCTTTGGCTACACCTTC. Amino acid sequence: CASRLTGGFGYTF.

This chain links TRBV6-1 with TRBJ1-1; no firm D call. Looked up from germline, CDR1 is MNHNS and CDR2 is SASEGT. The CDR3 sequence is 11 residues long. V gave up 5 bases and J gave up 7 bases, with 8 bases separating them. CDR3 protein: CASSPFGEAFF. The DNA for the CDR3 is TGTGCCAGCAGTCCCTTCGGTGAAGCTTTCTTT.

The V and J genes are TRBV18 and TRBJ1-5, with unresolved D. From germline, CDR1 is KGHSH and CDR2 LQKENI. Trimming removed 3 bases at V and 0 bases at J, with 12 bases between. This CDR3 has 16 amino acids. For the CDR3, the DNA is TGTGCCAGCTCACCGGCAGGCCTATATAGCAATCAGCCCCAGCATTTT. Translation gives CASSPAGLYSNQPQHF.

The rearrangement joins TRBV27 to TRBJ1-2; 7 nucleotides align to TRBD1. The J segment lost 6 bases and the V segment lost 5 bases, leaving 6 bases of the junction unmatched. Germline V CDR1 and CDR2: MNHEY, SMNVEV (reference sequence). The CDR3 is 13 amino acids. CDR3 sequence reads: CASSRTGANGYTF. CDR3 coding DNA: TGTGCCAGCAGTCGGACAGGCGCCAATGGCTACACCTTC.

The V and J genes are TRBV4-1 and TRBJ2-5, with D possibly matching TRBD2 (5 bases). The tail of the sequence fits TRBJ2-7 better, so the J call may be wrong. Germline CDR1 and CDR2: MGHRA and YSYEKL. The CDR3 is 14 amino acids. The CDR3 nucleotides read TGCGCCAGCAGCCAAGGAGGGAACTCCTACGAGCAGTACTTC. Amino acid sequence: CASSQGGNSYEQYF.

The chain carries TRBV27 and TRBJ2-5, with D possibly matching TRBD1 (6 bases). The J call is uncertain, as TRBJ2-7 better fits the DNA end. CDR1 and CDR2 from the germline V gene are MNHEY and SMNVEV (reference sequence). CDR3 length: 13 amino acids. CDR3 amino acids: CASSTRTVYEQYF. DNA for the CDR3: TGTGCCAGCAGTACCCGGACAGTCTACGAGCAGTACTTC.